This is a list of T cell receptor beta chains from one sample in a study of shared clonotypes between healthy human individuals. Libraries were prepared by immunoSEQ multiplex PCR; TCRdb keeps only in-frame clonotypes and omits some of them. This repertoire shows around 940,000 clones, about 80% found once; its top ten account for roughly 1.5%. The sequenced sample consisted of memory CD4+ T cells sorted from blood. Receptors originate from a man aged 18 to 29 in good health. CDR3s include the opening cysteine and the closing phenylalanine or tryptophan. D genes are given only for firm matches. Clone size appears in some rows only: once, few, many, or a class for an expanded clone.

CDR3,DNA,D,size,V,J
CASRGWAGGADTQYF,TGTGCCAGCAGGGGATGGGCCGGCGGCGCAGATACGCAGTATTTT,-,-,TRBV2,TRBJ2-3
CASSLTGIDTDTQYF,TGTGCTAGCAGCTTAACCGGGATCGACACAGATACGCAGTATTTT,-,-,TRBV7-7,TRBJ2-3
CASSLVPLDLSRGEKLFF,TGCGCCAGCAGCTTGGTTCCTCTAGACCTGTCGCGGGGTGAAAAACTGTTTTTT,-,-,TRBV5-1,TRBJ1-4
CASSFSAGELFF,TGTGCCAGCAGCTTTAGTGCCGGGGAGCTGTTTTTT,-,-,TRBV11-2,TRBJ2-2
CASSSYRGEKLFF,TGTGCCAGCAGCTCTTACAGGGGTGAAAAACTGTTTTTT,TRBD1,-,TRBV27,TRBJ1-4
CSVGRGAFF,TGCAGCGTTGGGCGAGGGGCTTTCTTT,-,few,TRBV29-1,TRBJ1-1
CASRSRIATHTEAFF,TGTGCCAGCAGGAGCAGGATAGCTACACACACTGAAGCTTTCTTT,-,-,TRBV21-1,TRBJ1-1
CASSPSTATYEQYF,TGTGCCAGCAGCCCTTCGACAGCCACCTACGAGCAGTACTTC,-,-,TRBV11-2,TRBJ2-7
CASSPTPGSGELFF,TGTGCCAGCAGCCCCACCCCTGGGTCCGGGGAGCTGTTTTTT,-,-,TRBV7-6,TRBJ2-2
CASSLVRDNYRNSPLHF,TGTGCCAGCAGCTTGGTCCGGGACAACTATAGGAATTCACCCCTCCACTTT,-,-,TRBV5-4,TRBJ1-6